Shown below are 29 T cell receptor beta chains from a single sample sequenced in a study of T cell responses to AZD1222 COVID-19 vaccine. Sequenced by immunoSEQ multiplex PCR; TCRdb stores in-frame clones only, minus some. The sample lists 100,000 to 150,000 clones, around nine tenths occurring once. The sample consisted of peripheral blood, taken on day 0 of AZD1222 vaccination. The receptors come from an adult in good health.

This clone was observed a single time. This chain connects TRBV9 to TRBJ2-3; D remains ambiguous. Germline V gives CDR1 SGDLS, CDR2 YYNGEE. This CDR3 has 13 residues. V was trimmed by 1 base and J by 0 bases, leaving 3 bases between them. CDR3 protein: CASSVSSTDTQYF. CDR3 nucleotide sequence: TGTGCCAGCAGCGTATCCAGCACAGATACGCAGTATTTT.

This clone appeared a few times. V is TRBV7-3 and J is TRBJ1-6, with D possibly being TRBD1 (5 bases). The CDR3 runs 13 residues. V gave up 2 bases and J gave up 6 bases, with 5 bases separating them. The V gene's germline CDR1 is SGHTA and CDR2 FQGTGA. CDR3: CASSLQGNSPLHF. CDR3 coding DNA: TGTGCCAGCAGCTTACAGGGTAATTCACCCCTCCACTTT.

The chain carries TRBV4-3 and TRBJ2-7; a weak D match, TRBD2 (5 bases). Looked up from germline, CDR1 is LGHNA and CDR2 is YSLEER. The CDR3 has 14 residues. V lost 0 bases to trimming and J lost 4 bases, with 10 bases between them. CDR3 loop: CASSQDVEGYEQYF. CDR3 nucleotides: TGCGCCAGCAGCCAAGATGTAGAGGGTTACGAGCAGTACTTC.

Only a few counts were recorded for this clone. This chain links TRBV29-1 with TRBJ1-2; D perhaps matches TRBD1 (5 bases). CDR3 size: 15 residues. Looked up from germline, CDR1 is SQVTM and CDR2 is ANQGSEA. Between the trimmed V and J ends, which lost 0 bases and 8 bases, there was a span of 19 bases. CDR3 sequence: CSVEEAGLKARGYTF. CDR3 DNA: TGCAGCGTTGAAGAAGCGGGACTCAAGGCGCGAGGCTACACCTTC.

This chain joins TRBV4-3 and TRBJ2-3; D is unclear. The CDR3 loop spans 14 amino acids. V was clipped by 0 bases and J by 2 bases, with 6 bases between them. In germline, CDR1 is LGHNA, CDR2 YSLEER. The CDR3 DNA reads TGCGCCAGCAGCCAAGATAAGGACACAGATACGCAGTATTTT. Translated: CASSQDKDTDTQYF.

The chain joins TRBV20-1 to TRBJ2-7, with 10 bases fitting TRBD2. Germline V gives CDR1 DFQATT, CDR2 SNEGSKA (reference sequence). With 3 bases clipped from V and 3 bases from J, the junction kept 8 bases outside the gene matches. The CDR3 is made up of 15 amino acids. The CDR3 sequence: CSASLLAGFFYEQYF. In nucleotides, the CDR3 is TGCAGTGCTAGTCTACTAGCGGGGTTCTTCTACGAGCAGTACTTC.

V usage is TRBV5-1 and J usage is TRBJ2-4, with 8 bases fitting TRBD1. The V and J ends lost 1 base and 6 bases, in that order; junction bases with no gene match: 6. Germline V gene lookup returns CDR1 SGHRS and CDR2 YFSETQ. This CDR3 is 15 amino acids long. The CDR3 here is CASSLSLDRANIQYF. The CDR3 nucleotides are TGCGCCAGCAGCTTGAGTTTGGACAGGGCAAACATTCAGTACTTC.

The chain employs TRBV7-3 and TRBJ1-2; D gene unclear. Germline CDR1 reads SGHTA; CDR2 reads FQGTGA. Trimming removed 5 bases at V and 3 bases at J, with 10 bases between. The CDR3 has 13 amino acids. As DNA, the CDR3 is TGTGCCAGCAGCCAAGGTCGAGACTATGGCTACACCTTC. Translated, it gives CASSQGRDYGYTF.

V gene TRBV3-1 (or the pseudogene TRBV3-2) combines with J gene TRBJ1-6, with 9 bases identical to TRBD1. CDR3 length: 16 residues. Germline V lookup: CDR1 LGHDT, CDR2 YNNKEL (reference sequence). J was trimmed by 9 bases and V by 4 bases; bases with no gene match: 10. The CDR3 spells CASSPLQGANFSPLHF. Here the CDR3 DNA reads TGTGCCAGCAGCCCGCTACAGGGGGCGAATTTTTCACCCCTCCACTTT.

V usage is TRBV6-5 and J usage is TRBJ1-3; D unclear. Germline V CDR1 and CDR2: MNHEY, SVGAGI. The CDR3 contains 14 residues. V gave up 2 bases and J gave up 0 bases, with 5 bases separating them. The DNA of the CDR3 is TGTGCCAGCAGTTACGGAGCCTCTGGAAACACCATATATTTT. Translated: CASSYGASGNTIYF.

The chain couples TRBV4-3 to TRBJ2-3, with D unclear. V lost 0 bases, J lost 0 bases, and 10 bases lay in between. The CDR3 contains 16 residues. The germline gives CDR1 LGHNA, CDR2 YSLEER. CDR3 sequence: CASSQESPESTDTQYF. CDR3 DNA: TGCGCCAGCAGCCAAGAATCCCCCGAAAGCACAGATACGCAGTATTTT.

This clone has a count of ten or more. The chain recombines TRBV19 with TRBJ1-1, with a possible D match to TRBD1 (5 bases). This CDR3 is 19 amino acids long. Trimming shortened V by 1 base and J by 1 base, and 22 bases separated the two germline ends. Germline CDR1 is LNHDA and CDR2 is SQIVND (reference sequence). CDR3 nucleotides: TGTGCCAGTAGTATAGGGAGGTGGGGCAGGGAACAACGGAACACTGAAGCTTTCTTT. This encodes CASSIGRWGREQRNTEAFF.

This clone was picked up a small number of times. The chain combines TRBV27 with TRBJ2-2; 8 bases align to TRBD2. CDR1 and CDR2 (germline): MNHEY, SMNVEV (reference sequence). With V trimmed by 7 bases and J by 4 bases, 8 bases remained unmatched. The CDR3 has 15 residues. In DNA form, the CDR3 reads TGTGCCAGCACCTCGGGGGGGTCGGTCACCGGGGAGCTGTTTTTT. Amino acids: CASTSGGSVTGELFF.

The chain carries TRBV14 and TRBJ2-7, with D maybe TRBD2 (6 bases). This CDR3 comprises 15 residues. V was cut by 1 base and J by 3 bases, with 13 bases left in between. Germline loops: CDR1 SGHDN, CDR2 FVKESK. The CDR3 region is CASSQGPGAGYEQYF. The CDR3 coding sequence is TGTGCCAGCAGCCAAGGTCCGGGAGCCGGCTACGAGCAGTACTTC.

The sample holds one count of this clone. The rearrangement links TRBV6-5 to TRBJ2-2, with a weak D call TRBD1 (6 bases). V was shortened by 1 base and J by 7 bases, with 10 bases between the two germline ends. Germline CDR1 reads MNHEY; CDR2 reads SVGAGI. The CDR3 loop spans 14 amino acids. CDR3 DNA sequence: TGTGCCAGCAGTTACTGGGGGCGGAACGGGGAGCTGTTTTTT. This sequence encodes CASSYWGRNGELFF.

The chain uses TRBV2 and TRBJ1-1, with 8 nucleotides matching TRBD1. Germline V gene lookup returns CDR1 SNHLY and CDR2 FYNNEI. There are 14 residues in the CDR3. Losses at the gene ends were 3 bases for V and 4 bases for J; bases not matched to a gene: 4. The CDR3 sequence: CASSETGVGTEAFF. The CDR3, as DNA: TGTGCCAGCAGTGAGACAGGGGTGGGCACTGAAGCTTTCTTT.

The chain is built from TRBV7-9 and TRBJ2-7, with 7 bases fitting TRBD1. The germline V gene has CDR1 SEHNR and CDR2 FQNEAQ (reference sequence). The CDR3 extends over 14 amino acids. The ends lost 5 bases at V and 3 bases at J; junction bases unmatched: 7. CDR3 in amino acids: CASSTTGVVYEQYF. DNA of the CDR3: TGTGCCAGCAGCACCACAGGGGTCGTCTACGAGCAGTACTTC.

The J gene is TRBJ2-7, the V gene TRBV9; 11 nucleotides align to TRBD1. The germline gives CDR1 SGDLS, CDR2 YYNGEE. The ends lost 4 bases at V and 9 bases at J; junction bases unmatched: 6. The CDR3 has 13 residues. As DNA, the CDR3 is TGTGCCAGCAGCCCACGGACAGGGGGCGGGCAGTACTTC. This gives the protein CASSPRTGGGQYF.

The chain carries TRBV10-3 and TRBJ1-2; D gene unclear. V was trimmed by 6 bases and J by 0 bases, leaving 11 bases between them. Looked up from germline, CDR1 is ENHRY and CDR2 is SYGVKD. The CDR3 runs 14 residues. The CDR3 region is CAISTPETNYGYTF. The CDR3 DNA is TGTGCCATCAGCACGCCAGAAACTAACTATGGCTACACCTTC.

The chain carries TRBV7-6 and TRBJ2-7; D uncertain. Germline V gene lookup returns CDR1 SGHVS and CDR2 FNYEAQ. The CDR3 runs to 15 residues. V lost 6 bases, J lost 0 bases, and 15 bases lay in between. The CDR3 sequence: CASSNSLLSSYEQYF. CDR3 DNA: TGTGCCAGCAGTAACAGCCTTCTCTCCTCCTACGAGCAGTACTTC.

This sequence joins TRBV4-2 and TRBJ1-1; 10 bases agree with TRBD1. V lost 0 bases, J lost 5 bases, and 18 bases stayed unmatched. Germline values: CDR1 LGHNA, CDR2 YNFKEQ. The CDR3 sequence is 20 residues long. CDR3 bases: TGTGCCAGCAGCCAAGATCTACGTCAGTGGGACAGGGGAAAAGAAACTGAAGCTTTCTTT. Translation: CASSQDLRQWDRGKETEAFF.

DNA of the CDR3: TGTGCCAGCAGTTACGGGGGACAGGTCAATCAGCCCCAGCATTTT. This sequence encodes CASSYGGQVNQPQHF. The gene calls are TRBV6-5 and TRBJ1-5; 8 bases are a match to TRBD1. Germline V gene sequence: CDR1 MNHEY, CDR2 SVGAGI. V gave up 2 bases and J gave up 3 bases; unmatched junction bases: 3. CDR3 length equals 15 residues.

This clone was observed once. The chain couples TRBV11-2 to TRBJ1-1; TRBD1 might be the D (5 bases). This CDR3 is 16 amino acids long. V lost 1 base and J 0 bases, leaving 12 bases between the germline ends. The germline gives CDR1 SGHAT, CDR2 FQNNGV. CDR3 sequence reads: CASSLVGTAMNTEAFF. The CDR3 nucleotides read TGTGCCAGCAGCTTAGTAGGGACGGCGATGAACACTGAAGCTTTCTTT.

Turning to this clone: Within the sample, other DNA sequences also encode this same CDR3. The CDR3, as DNA: TGTGCCAGCAGCTGGGGGACAGGCCCCAACTATGGCTACACCTTC. It translates to CASSWGTGPNYGYTF. The chain joins TRBV5-6 to TRBJ1-2, with 8 bases aligning to TRBD1. The J segment lost 2 bases and the V segment lost 3 bases, leaving 6 bases of the junction unmatched. The germline gives CDR1 SGHDT, CDR2 YYEEEE. This CDR3 has 15 residues.

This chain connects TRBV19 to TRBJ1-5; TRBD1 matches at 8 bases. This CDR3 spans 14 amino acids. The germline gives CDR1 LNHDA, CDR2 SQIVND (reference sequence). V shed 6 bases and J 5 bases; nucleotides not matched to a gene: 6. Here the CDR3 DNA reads TGTGCCAGTAGGACCGGACAGGGCCATCAGCCCCAGCATTTT. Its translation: CASRTGQGHQPQHF.

CDR3 amino acids: CASSISGRVNTGELFF. CDR3 nucleotide sequence: TGCGCCAGCAGCATAAGCGGGAGGGTCAACACCGGGGAGCTGTTTTTT. The chain carries TRBV5-1 and TRBJ2-2, with 10 nucleotides matching TRBD2. J lost 2 bases, V lost 4 bases, and 5 bases had no gene match. Germline lookup yields CDR1 SGHRS and CDR2 YFSETQ. The CDR3 runs to 16 residues.

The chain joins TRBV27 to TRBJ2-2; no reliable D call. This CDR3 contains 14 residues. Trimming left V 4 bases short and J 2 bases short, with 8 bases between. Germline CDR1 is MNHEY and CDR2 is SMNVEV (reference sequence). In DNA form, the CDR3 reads TGTGCCAGCAGTTGGCTAGGAAACACCGGGGAGCTGTTTTTT. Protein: CASSWLGNTGELFF.

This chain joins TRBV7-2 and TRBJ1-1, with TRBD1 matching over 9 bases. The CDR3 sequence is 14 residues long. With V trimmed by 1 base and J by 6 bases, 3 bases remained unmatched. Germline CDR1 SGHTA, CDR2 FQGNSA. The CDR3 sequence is CASSLDRGRAEAFF. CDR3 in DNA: TGTGCCAGCAGCTTAGACAGGGGGCGCGCTGAAGCTTTCTTT.

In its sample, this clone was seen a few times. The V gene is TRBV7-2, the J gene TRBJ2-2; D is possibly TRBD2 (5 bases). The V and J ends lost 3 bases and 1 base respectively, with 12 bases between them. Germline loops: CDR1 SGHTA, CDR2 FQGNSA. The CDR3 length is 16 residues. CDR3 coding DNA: TGTGCCAGCAGCTTGTCTTTGGGGAGGAACACCGGGGAGCTGTTTTTT. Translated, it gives CASSLSLGRNTGELFF.